This T cell receptor (beta chain) was captured by sequencing in a study of PD-1 blockade in classical Hodgkin lymphoma. Study-wide context: Patients were administered nivolumab (3 mg/kg intravenously) every 2 weeks. Study results and limitations: A reduction in baseline TCR diversity was reportedly seen in newly diagnosed patients relative to healthy donors. It was CD4+ TCR diversity, not CD8+, that rose significantly by C4D1.

No patient escaped relapse after autologous stem cell transplantation, and brentuximab vedotin exposure varied. Classification of best responses gave complete response, partial response or progressive disease. The data were produced by immunoSEQ multiplex PCR, yet TCRdb's version contains in-frame clones alone and is incomplete. The sample has some 6,800 clones; over 60% are singletons. Concerning this clone itself: The antigen is undetermined.

This CDR3 region has 13 residues. Germline CDR1 is SGHTA and CDR2 is FQGNSA. V was pared by 2 bases and J by 11 bases, with 15 bases between. This clonotype originated in a human donor with classical Hodgkin lymphoma. The rearrangement links TRBV7-2 to TRBJ1-1; D not resolved. Sequencing was performed on peripheral blood mononuclear cells (PBMCs), taken before the second cycle of nivolumab. The CDR3 sequence is CASSLKTASAAFF. CDR3 sequence (DNA): TGTGCCAGCAGCTTAAAAACAGCTTCCGCGGCTTTCTTT.